This T cell receptor (beta chain) was captured in a study of shared clonotypes between healthy human individuals. Study context: Plates per donor: three CD4 naive, three CD4 memory, two CD8 naive, one CD8 memory.

Findings of the study overall: Some clonotypes were shared by all four sorted-subset donors, while others were not shared. The non-shared ones had lower generation probabilities than the shared ones.

Germline lookup yields CDR1 SQVTM and CDR2 ANQGSEA. J was trimmed by 5 bases and V by 3 bases; bases with no gene match: 4. The CDR3 totals 13 residues. Details on this clone: The antigen is undetermined.

The protocol was immunoSEQ multiplex PCR, while the TCRdb copy is restricted to in-frame clones and leaves out a portion. Of some 1 million clones listed, more than 65% are singletons. The sequenced sample consisted of memory CD4+ T cells sorted from blood. Subset specified: CD45RA-negative fraction. The V gene is TRBV29-1, the J gene TRBJ1-1; 9 bases align to TRBD1. This sequence was found in a man between 18 and 35 years old in good health. The CDR3 coding sequence is TGCAGCGTTGATCCCGGGACAGGGACTGAAGCTTTCTTT. Translated, it gives CSVDPGTGTEAFF. Full variable domain (outside the CDR3, taken from reference TRBV29-1 and TRBJ1-1): SAVISQKPSRDICQRGTSLTIQCQVDSQVTMMFWYRQQPGQSLTLIATANQGSEATYESGFVIDKFPISRPNLTFSTLTVSNMSPEDSSIYLCSVDPGTGTEAFFGQGTRLTVV.